The TCR beta chain under discussion was sequenced for a study of human T cells and chemical hapten exposure. Study details: During the roughly 24-week study period, patients had diphenylcyclopropenone applied to the scalp every week.

CDR1 is SGHNT, CDR2 YYREEE, per germline (reference sequence). The junction had 4 bases not matched to a gene; V was cut back by 0 bases and J by 1 base. This CDR3 has 16 amino acids. This clonotype was found many times. From the RACE reads, TCRdb called clonotypes with MiXCR, one entry per CDR3 protein. The sample has about 84,000 distinct CDR3 sequences, more than 10% seen once. Time point described: patch test 3, about 24 weeks after DPC sensitization. Noted treatment: therapeutic diphenylcyclopropenone sensitization with weekly scalp DPC. The study drew its donors from alopecia patients who were 18 to 70 years old and suitable for DPC.

This TCR came from a woman aged 45-65 years with alopecia areata. Some clones in this sample may be carry-over from other donors' samples. V and J are TRBV5-4 and TRBJ2-3; TRBD2 matches 8 bases. Material: whole blood, obtained in connection with sensitization to the hapten diphenylcyclopropenone (DPC). The CDR3 protein is CASSLDGRVGTDTQYF. The CDR3 DNA reads TGTGCCAGCAGCTTGGACGGGAGGGTGGGCACAGATACGCAGTATTTT.